The 25 T cell receptor beta chains reported below all come from one sample, sequenced in a study of human T cells and chemical hapten exposure. The time point here: pre-sensitization, week 0. Treatment denoted: therapeutic diphenylcyclopropenone sensitization with weekly scalp DPC. TCRdb processed the RACE reads anew with MiXCR; each CDR3 protein has one entry. The sample contains about 300,000 distinct CDR3 sequences, approximately 5% of which appear only once. Sequences were derived from whole blood, sampled in connection with sensitization to the hapten diphenylcyclopropenone (DPC). These receptor sequences come from a woman aged 18-30 years with alopecia areata. Some clones in this sample may be carry-over from other donors' samples.

The sample holds a few counts of this clonotype. The chain uses TRBV7-6 and TRBJ1-3; D is uncertain. This CDR3 is 18 amino acids long. Trimming took 1 base from V and 3 from J, leaving 19 bases between them. Germline V gene lookup returns CDR1 SGHVS and CDR2 FNYEAQ. The CDR3 DNA is TGTGCCAGCAGCTTAGGGGCGTTGCGGGGATTCAGTGGAAACACCATATATTTT. The encoded protein is CASSLGALRGFSGNTIYF.

In this sample, this clonotype turned up a few times. This sequence joins TRBV5-1 and TRBJ2-1; TRBD1 is a possible D gene (6 bases). The germline CDR1 and CDR2 sequences are SGHRS and YFSETQ. Deletions cut 4 bases from V and 6 bases from J, with 11 bases between. The CDR3 is made up of 13 amino acids. CDR3 coding DNA: TGCGCCAGCAGCATTGGACAGCCCAATGAGCAGTTCTTC. Protein: CASSIGQPNEQFF.

This clonotype occurred many times. The rearrangement uses TRBV7-9 and TRBJ2-5; 8 bases are a match to TRBD1. The CDR3 is 18 residues long. Unmatched junction bases numbered 18, after V lost 5 bases and J lost 4 bases. Germline V lookup: CDR1 SEHNR, CDR2 FQNEAQ (reference sequence). CDR3 sequence: CASSRTMISPGGVETQYF. CDR3 DNA: TGTGCCAGCAGCCGCACGATGATCTCACCAGGGGGCGTAGAGACCCAGTACTTC.

The genes are TRBV28 and TRBJ2-7, with TRBD2 identical over 7 bases. The CDR3 contains 15 residues. V dropped 3 bases and J dropped 2; count of bases not matched to a gene: 7. Germline V lookup: CDR1 MDHEN, CDR2 SYDVKM. The CDR3 sequence: CASSLGTAGAYEQYF. The CDR3 DNA follows: TGTGCCAGCAGTTTGGGCACGGCGGGGGCCTACGAGCAGTACTTC. Variable domain in full (rest from reference TRBV28 and TRBJ2-7): DVKVTQSSRYLVKRTGEKVFLECVQDMDHENMFWYRQDPGLGLRLIYFSYDVKMKEKGDIPEGYSVSREKKERFSLILESASTNQTSMYLCASSLGTAGAYEQYFGPGTRLTVT.

This clonotype was seen many times. The V and J genes are TRBV13 and TRBJ2-5; TRBD1 matches 10 bases. J was trimmed by 3 bases and V by 4 bases; bases with no gene match: 5. The V gene's germline CDR1 is PRHDT and CDR2 FYEKMQ (reference sequence). There are 15 residues in the CDR3. CDR3 in DNA: TGTGCCAGCAGCTCCGCCGGGACAGGGGAAGAGACCCAGTACTTC. Amino acid sequence: CASSSAGTGEETQYF.

This clonotype was counted ten times or more. One junction end disagrees with the germline gene, perhaps due to a read error. The chain uses TRBV7-7 and TRBJ2-5, with D hard to call. The CDR3 is 14 amino acids. Germline values: CDR1 SSHAT, CDR2 FNYEAQ (reference sequence). The CDR3 loop reads CASSLMDPPETQYF. CDR3 bases: TGTGCTAGCAGCTTAATGGACCCTCCGGAGACCCAGTACTTC.

The V call is TRBV7-8, the J call TRBJ1-1; D is ambiguous. This CDR3 contains 13 residues. With 7 bases removed from V and 0 bases from J, the gap between germline ends came to 9 bases. The germline V gene encodes CDR1 SGHVS and CDR2 FQNEAQ. The CDR3 sequence: CASIGRMNTEAFF. CDR3 in DNA: TGTGCCAGCATCGGAAGAATGAACACTGAAGCTTTCTTT.

This sequence joins TRBV6-1 and TRBJ1-4, with 9 bases fitting TRBD1. This CDR3 has 17 residues. V lost 6 bases to trimming and J lost 2 bases; unmatched junction nucleotides: 10. The germline V gene has CDR1 MNHNS and CDR2 SASEGT. The CDR3 protein is CASSRLTTGGTNEKLFF. The CDR3 DNA reads as TGTGCCAGCAGCAGACTAACGACAGGGGGGACTAATGAAAAACTGTTTTTT.

This clonotype was found a few times. The rearrangement joins TRBV20-1 to TRBJ2-1, with a possible D match to TRBD2 (6 bases). Germline V gene lookup returns CDR1 DFQATT and CDR2 SNEGSKA (reference sequence). Between the trimmed V and J ends, which lost 6 bases and 9 bases, there was a span of 18 bases. The CDR3 covers 13 residues. The CDR3 DNA follows: TGCAGTGCCCGGTGGGGGGAGGAGCGTGAGCAGTTCTTC. Encoded protein: CSARWGEEREQFF.

This clonotype was found a few times. This sequence joins TRBV12-3 or TRBV12-4 and TRBJ1-3; a weak D match, TRBD1 (5 bases). The CDR3 is 15 amino acids. V lost 7 bases and J lost 0, with 13 bases in between. CDR3 nucleotide sequence: TGTGCCAGCACTCCGACAGAGGACTCTGGAAACACCATATATTTT. Residues: CASTPTEDSGNTIYF.

The chain recombines TRBV27 with TRBJ2-5, with D perhaps TRBD1 or TRBD2 (5 bases each). The V end lost 6 bases, the J end lost 7 bases, and 15 bases lay between the germline ends. Germline loops: CDR1 MNHEY, CDR2 SMNVEV (reference sequence). The CDR3 length is 13 residues. CDR3: CASSPGRLGTQYF. DNA of the CDR3: TGTGCCAGCAGCCCGGGACGCCTCGGGACCCAGTACTTC.

This clonotype has more than one count but fewer than ten. The gene calls are TRBV5-4 and TRBJ2-1; a possible D gene is TRBD1 (6 bases). The CDR3 is 13 amino acids. Trimming took off 6 bases at V and 7 bases at J, with 14 bases between the two ends. The germline CDR1 and CDR2 sequences are SGHNT and YYREEE (reference sequence). The CDR3 DNA sequence: TGTGCCAGCACCCCGGACAGTAAGAATGAGCAGTTCTTC. Translation gives CASTPDSKNEQFF.

V gene TRBV12-3 or TRBV12-4 combines with J gene TRBJ2-2; a possible D gene is TRBD2 (7 bases). This CDR3 spans 21 amino acids. V lost 5 bases and J lost 3, with 31 bases in between. The CDR3 reads CASSPYPPGGLFVLDTGELFF. CDR3 sequence (DNA): TGTGCCAGCAGTCCTTACCCCCCCGGGGGGCTGTTTGTTTTGGACACCGGGGAGCTGTTTTTT.

This clonotype has a count of ten or more. V usage is TRBV9 and J usage is TRBJ1-6, with D perhaps matching TRBD1 (5 bases). The CDR3 extends over 14 amino acids. Germline assignment: CDR1 SGDLS and CDR2 YYNGEE. Trimming shortened V by 0 bases and J by 7 bases, and 8 bases separated the two germline ends. This CDR3 reads CASSVGDGNSPLHF. CDR3 DNA sequence: TGTGCCAGCAGCGTAGGGGACGGAAATTCACCCCTCCACTTT.

The chain couples TRBV7-2 to TRBJ1-6; tentatively, D is TRBD1 (5 bases). Between the trimmed V and J ends, which lost 3 bases and 7 bases, there was a span of 13 bases. In germline, CDR1 is SGHTA, CDR2 FQGNSA. The CDR3 is made up of 15 amino acids. CDR3: CASSFAGTENSPLHF. The CDR3 DNA sequence: TGTGCCAGCAGCTTTGCCGGGACGGAGAATTCACCCCTCCACTTT.

This clonotype has just a few counts. V gene TRBV10-3 combines with J gene TRBJ2-7, with D perhaps TRBD1 (6 bases). The CDR3 runs to 17 residues. Looked up from germline, CDR1 is ENHRY and CDR2 is SYGVKD. V was trimmed by 6 bases and J by 2 bases, leaving 23 bases between them. CDR3 residues: CAIRGIGTKGITYEQYF. The CDR3 DNA reads TGTGCCATCAGGGGGATTGGGACAAAGGGTATTACCTACGAGCAGTACTTC.

This clonotype was detected only a few times. The V and J genes are TRBV4-2 and TRBJ2-3; 9 positions match TRBD2. The V gene's germline CDR1 is LGHNA and CDR2 YNFKEQ. The V gene end was trimmed by 0 bases and the J gene end by 4 bases; junction bases not matched to a gene: 5. CDR3 length: 16 amino acids. CDR3 sequence: CASSQDRGGGADTQYF. In DNA form, the CDR3 reads TGTGCCAGCAGCCAAGATCGGGGCGGGGGGGCAGATACGCAGTATTTT.

In this sample, this clonotype turned up a few times. The chain recombines TRBV4-1 with TRBJ1-1, with D unclear. The CDR3 is 16 residues long. V gave up 0 bases and J gave up 0 bases, with 11 bases separating them. Germline lookup yields CDR1 MGHRA and CDR2 YSYEKL. The CDR3: CASSQEEHGLNTEAFF. The CDR3 coding sequence is TGCGCCAGCAGCCAAGAGGAACACGGACTGAACACTGAAGCTTTCTTT.

This clonotype was observed at least ten times. The J gene is TRBJ1-3, the V gene TRBV7-3; D call uncertain. In germline, CDR1 is SGHTA, CDR2 FQGTGA. The CDR3 runs to 13 residues. Trimming cost V 5 bases and J 3 bases, with 8 bases left between them. The CDR3 loop is CASSVGVGNTIYF. The DNA for the CDR3 is TGTGCCAGCAGCGTTGGGGTTGGAAACACCATATATTTT.

This clonotype was found a few times. The chain recombines TRBV12-3 or TRBV12-4 with TRBJ1-5; D possibly corresponds to TRBD1 (5 bases). V was cut by 7 bases and J by 2 bases, with 12 bases left in between. The CDR3 totals 14 residues. The CDR3 DNA follows: TGTGCCAGCACCCAAGGGGTTGGCAATCAGCCCCAGCATTTT. Translation: CASTQGVGNQPQHF.

This clonotype has just a few counts. The CDR3 here is CASSQVSTGHEQYF. DNA of the CDR3: TGTGCCAGCAGCCAAGTAAGTACAGGTCACGAGCAGTACTTC. V is TRBV3-1 and J is TRBJ2-7; TRBD1 is a possible D gene (5 bases). The CDR3 consists of 14 residues. The germline CDR1 and CDR2 sequences are LGHDT and YNNKEL (reference sequence). V lost 1 base, J lost 5 bases, and 12 bases lay in between.

This clonotype was found many times. The chain carries TRBV6-5 and TRBJ2-1; 14 bases line up with TRBD2. The CDR3 runs 16 residues. With V trimmed by 5 bases and J by 8 bases, 8 bases remained unmatched. Germline lookup yields CDR1 MNHEY and CDR2 SVGAGI. The CDR3 sequence is CASSPTSGGARDEQFF. DNA of the CDR3: TGTGCCAGCAGTCCGACTAGCGGGGGGGCGAGAGATGAGCAGTTCTTC.

The chain uses TRBV6-6 and TRBJ2-5; 7 bases fit TRBD2. The CDR3 is 14 amino acids. Trimming cost V 2 bases and J 2 bases; bases outside gene matches: 2. Germline-derived CDR1 and CDR2 are MNHNY and SVGAGI (reference sequence). CDR3 in DNA: TGTGCCAGCAGTTACCGGCGGGGGCAAGAGACCCAGTACTTC. Protein product: CASSYRRGQETQYF.

This clonotype was counted between two and nine times. This chain joins TRBV5-6 and TRBJ2-4; D not certain. Germline V gives CDR1 SGHDT, CDR2 YYEEEE. Trimming left V 0 bases short and J 3 bases short, with 10 bases between. This CDR3 comprises 15 residues. CDR3 sequence reads: CASSLGLFVKNIQYF. As DNA, the CDR3 is TGTGCCAGCAGCTTGGGGCTATTCGTCAAAAACATTCAGTACTTC.

There are many counts of this clonotype. The chain has TRBV4-2 and TRBJ2-5, with TRBD1 identical over 12 bases. Trimming at V came to 2 bases and at J to 4 bases, leaving 8 bases not matched to a gene. CDR1 is LGHNA, CDR2 YNFKEQ, per germline. The CDR3 is 17 residues long. For the CDR3, the DNA is TGTGCCAGCAGCCAACCGGGACAGGGGGCGCCAGGAGAGACCCAGTACTTC. It is translated as CASSQPGQGAPGETQYF.